This entry lists 16 T cell receptor beta chains sequenced from one sample in a study of T cell changes during pregnancy in multiple sclerosis. This table comes from immunoSEQ multiplex PCR, and its TCRdb copy is limited to in-frame clones, with some not included. The sample yields about 73,000 clones, approximately 92% seen once. Sequenced here: peripheral blood, sampled in the third trimester of pregnancy. All receptors derive from a female donor in good health, enrolled as a control in a pregnancy study.

The V and J genes are TRBV29-1 and TRBJ2-5; D not certain. This CDR3 has 10 amino acids. Trimming took off 4 bases at V and 7 bases at J, with 7 bases between the two ends. Germline values: CDR1 SQVTM, CDR2 ANQGSEA. CDR3 DNA: TGCAGCGTTGTAACGGGGACCCAGTACTTC. It specifies CSVVTGTQYF.

The rearrangement uses TRBV7-2 and TRBJ2-3; TRBD2 might be the D (6 bases). V was clipped by 7 bases and J by 0 bases, with 17 bases between them. CDR3 length: 16 residues. Germline V gene data show CDR1 as SGHTA and CDR2 as FQGNSA. The CDR3 region is CASTGAGTPSTDTQYF. CDR3 DNA: TGTGCCAGCACCGGGGCAGGGACTCCTAGCACAGATACGCAGTATTTT. The variable domain in full, completed from reference TRBV7-2 and TRBJ2-3, reads GAGVSQSPSNKVTEKGKDVELRCDPISGHTALYWYRQSLGQGLEFLIYFQGNSAPDKSGLPSDRFSAERTGGSVSTLTIQRTQQEDSAVYLCASTGAGTPSTDTQYFGPGTRLTVL.

This clone was counted once. V gene TRBV4-3 combines with J gene TRBJ2-1, with D unclear. V shed 0 bases and J shed 2 bases, with 8 bases lying between them. Germline assignment: CDR1 LGHNA and CDR2 YSLEER. The CDR3 has 15 residues. CDR3 bases: TGCGCCAGCAGCCAAGATACCCTAGCCTACAATGAGCAGTTCTTC. Protein: CASSQDTLAYNEQFF.

This chain joins TRBV2 and TRBJ1-1; 11 bases match TRBD1. The ends lost 6 bases at V and 4 bases at J; junction bases unmatched: 4. The germline V gene encodes CDR1 SNHLY and CDR2 FYNNEI. The CDR3 length is 14 residues. As DNA, the CDR3 is TGTGCCAGCAGCCGGGACAGGGGGAGCACTGAAGCTTTCTTT. The encoded protein is CASSRDRGSTEAFF.

This sequence joins TRBV5-8 and TRBJ2-7, with a weak D call TRBD1 (7 bases). Germline V gene lookup returns CDR1 SGHTS and CDR2 YDEGEE. The CDR3 has 15 amino acids. The V end was cut by 0 bases, the J end by 2 bases, with 12 bases between. Here the CDR3 DNA reads TGTGCCAGCAGCTTGGGCGGGGACAGTGCCTACGAGCAGTACTTC. This gives the protein CASSLGGDSAYEQYF.

The chain joins TRBV6-4 to TRBJ1-5; a weak D match, TRBD1 (5 bases). Per germline, CDR1 MRHNA and CDR2 SNTAGT. The CDR3 length is 14 residues. The ends were cut back, 3 bases at V and 0 bases at J, with 6 bases in the middle. The CDR3 region has the DNA TGTGCCAGCAGTGAGGGGCATAGCAATCAGCCCCAGCATTTT. This codes for CASSEGHSNQPQHF.

V is TRBV2 and J is TRBJ2-5; 7 bases fit TRBD2. This CDR3 is built from 13 residues. V dropped 0 bases and J dropped 5; count of bases not matched to a gene: 0. From germline, CDR1 is SNHLY and CDR2 FYNNEI. The CDR3 DNA is TGTGCCAGCAGTGAAGCGCGGGGGGAGACCCAGTACTTC. Its protein is CASSEARGETQYF.

This clone was recorded once. J is TRBJ1-1 and V is TRBV10-3; 7 bases are shared with TRBD1. The CDR3 totals 13 residues. Unmatched junction bases numbered 5, after V lost 10 bases and J lost 0 bases. The germline CDR1 and CDR2 sequences are ENHRY and SYGVKD. Here the CDR3 DNA reads TGTGCCACCTTGGACAGGTTGAACACTGAAGCTTTCTTT. Protein product: CATLDRLNTEAFF.

The chain carries TRBV7-9 and TRBJ2-3, with 10 bases aligning to TRBD1. Trimming removed 1 base from V and 3 bases from J; junction bases left unmatched: 7. The CDR3 contains 17 residues. Looked up from germline, CDR1 is SEHNR and CDR2 is FQNEAQ (reference sequence). CDR3 amino acids: CASSLGGWDRGTDTQYF. In nucleotides, the CDR3 is TGTGCCAGCAGCTTAGGGGGGTGGGACAGGGGTACAGATACGCAGTATTTT.

The V call is TRBV11-2, the J call TRBJ2-3; tentative D call: TRBD2 (6 bases). Germline CDR1 SGHAT, CDR2 FQNNGV. The CDR3 totals 13 residues. The V gene lost 3 bases and the J gene lost 3 bases, with 7 bases spanning the gap. The CDR3 sequence: CASSLGLTDTQYF. The CDR3 DNA is TGTGCCAGCAGCTTGGGACTGACAGATACGCAGTATTTT.

The V call is TRBV19, the J call TRBJ2-7; the D gene is possibly TRBD2 (5 bases). Germline loops: CDR1 LNHDA, CDR2 SQIVND (reference sequence). The CDR3 runs 12 residues. V lost 8 bases and J 6 bases, leaving 14 bases between the germline ends. The CDR3 DNA reads as TGTGCCAGTTCCGGGATGGGATCCGAGCAGTACTTC. The encoded protein is CASSGMGSEQYF. The full variable domain, its missing parts supplied by reference TRBV19 and TRBJ2-7, is DGGITQSPKYLFRKEGQNVTLSCEQNLNHDAMYWYRQDPGQGLRLIYYSQIVNDFQKGDIAEGYSVSREKKESFPLTVTSAQKNPTAFYLCASSGMGSEQYFGPGTRLTVT.

The chain is built from TRBV30 and TRBJ1-1; D is uncertain. V was pared by 3 bases and J by 0 bases, with 8 bases between. The CDR3 totals 13 residues. Per the germline V gene, CDR1 is GTSNPN and CDR2 is SVGIG (reference sequence). The CDR3 loop is CAWSKNMNTEAFF. Here the CDR3 DNA reads TGTGCCTGGAGCAAAAACATGAACACTGAAGCTTTCTTT. The full variable domain, completed using reference TRBV30 and TRBJ1-1, is SQTIHQWPATLVQPVGSPLSLECTVEGTSNPNLYWYRQAAGRGLQLLFYSVGIGQISSEVPQNLSASRPQDRQFILSSKKLLLSDSGFYLCAWSKNMNTEAFFGQGTRLTVV.

This chain connects TRBV6-6 to TRBJ2-7; no firm D call. With 2 bases removed from V and 2 bases from J, the gap between germline ends came to 13 bases. The germline V gene encodes CDR1 MNHNY and CDR2 SVGAGI (reference sequence). The CDR3 has 15 residues. The CDR3 DNA is TGTGCCAGCAGTTACGAACGGCGAACTACCTACGAGCAGTACTTC. Its translation: CASSYERRTTYEQYF.

This chain connects TRBV5-4 to TRBJ2-4; D is perhaps TRBD2 (5 bases). Germline V gives CDR1 SGHNT, CDR2 YYREEE (reference sequence). CDR3 size: 13 residues. V was trimmed by 1 base and J by 8 bases, leaving 10 bases between them. DNA of the CDR3: TGTGCCAGCAGCTTGTTGACGGAGGACATTCAGTACTTC. Protein product: CASSLLTEDIQYF. Based on the CDR3 plus reference TRBV5-4 and TRBJ2-4, the full variable domain is ETGVTQSPTHLIKTRGQQVTLRCSSQSGHNTVSWYQQALGQGPQFIFQYYREEENGRGNFPPRFSGLQFPNYSSELNVNALELDDSALYLCASSLLTEDIQYFGAGTRLSVL.

The chain has TRBV11-3 and TRBJ1-1; D might be TRBD1 (6 bases). Per germline, CDR1 SGHNT and CDR2 YENEEA. The CDR3 extends over 16 amino acids. V was cut by 3 bases and J by 3 bases, with 17 bases left in between. The CDR3 nucleotides are TGTGCCAGCAGCTTGGACAGTCGAAAAACCTACACTGAAGCTTTCTTT. It specifies CASSLDSRKTYTEAFF.

The rearrangement links TRBV19 to TRBJ1-5, with a possible D match to TRBD1 (5 bases). CDR1 is LNHDA, CDR2 SQIVND, per germline (reference sequence). The germline V and J ends were trimmed by 8 bases and 1 base, with 15 bases remaining between them. The CDR3 sequence is 15 residues long. CDR3 protein: CASDSTAVSNQPQHF. The CDR3 coding sequence is TGTGCCAGTGACTCGACAGCAGTGAGCAATCAGCCCCAGCATTTT.